Listed below are T cell receptor beta chains from one sample, sequenced in a study of blood T cell repertoires in COVID-19. Profiled with immunoSEQ multiplex PCR; TCRdb holds only in-frame clones, not every one. The data hold under 250,000 clones, with 70% to 90% observed a single time. The material sequenced was peripheral blood. These receptor sequences come from a man in his late teens or twenties with active or convalescent COVID-19. CDR3s include the opening cysteine and the closing phenylalanine or tryptophan. D genes are given only for firm matches. Expanded clones get a size class; other rows say once, few or many, or leave the size out.

TRBJ2-7 TRBV7-8 TRBD2 few CASSLVASGRYEQYF TGTGCCAGCAGCTTAGTCGCTAGCGGGAGGTACGAGCAGTACTTC
TRBJ2-4 TRBV19 NA NA CASSSTELAKNIQYF TGTGCCAGTAGTAGTACCGAGCTAGCCAAAAACATTCAGTACTTC
TRBJ1-1 TRBV7-3 TRBD1 NA CASSLGTGTEAFF TGTGCCAGCAGCTTAGGGACAGGGACTGAAGCTTTCTTT
TRBJ1-4 TRBV5-4 TRBD1 NA CASSGTGNNEKLFF TGTGCCAGCTCCGGGACAGGGAATAATGAAAAACTGTTTTTT
TRBJ2-7 TRBV11-2 NA NA CASSLARDNYEQYF TGTGCCAGCAGCTTAGCCCGGGACAACTACGAGCAGTACTTC
TRBJ2-7 TRBV5-1 TRBD1 NA CASRRSSGQGFGEQYF TGCGCCAGCAGACGAAGTTCGGGACAGGGGTTTGGCGAGCAGTACTTC
TRBJ2-1 TRBV5-4 NA NA CASSLVSGDYNEQFF TGTGCCAGCAGCTTGGTGTCAGGGGACTACAATGAGCAGTTCTTC
TRBJ1-1 TRBV19 TRBD1 few CASRPTQGWSEAFF TGTGCCAGTAGGCCAACACAGGGGTGGAGTGAAGCTTTCTTT
TRBJ2-5 TRBV28 TRBD2 once CASRPATGGKETQYF TGTGCCAGCAGACCCGCAACCGGGGGGAAAGAGACCCAGTACTTC
TRBJ2-4 TRBV7-9 TRBD1 NA CASSLDGTARDIQYF TGTGCCAGCAGCTTAGATGGGACAGCACGCGACATTCAGTACTTC
TRBJ2-5 TRBV10-2 TRBD2 NA CASSGLAEGETQYF TGCGCCAGCAGTGGGCTAGCGGAGGGGGAGACCCAGTACTTC
TRBJ2-1 TRBV7-9 NA NA CASSFDRMDEQFF TGTGCCAGCAGCTTCGACAGAATGGATGAGCAGTTCTTC
TRBJ2-6 TRBV7-9 NA once CASRGWEDGIDSGANVLTF TGTGCCAGCAGGGGATGGGAGGACGGGATCGACTCTGGGGCCAACGTCCTGACTTTC
TRBJ2-3 TRBV13 NA NA CASRNTKDRNTQYF TGTGCCAGCAGGAACACCAAAGACAGAAATACGCAGTATTTT
TRBJ2-7 TRBV18 TRBD1 NA CASSPSTGLGSYEQYF TGTGCCAGCTCACCATCGACAGGGTTGGGCTCCTACGAGCAGTACTTC
TRBJ1-1 TRBV27 NA few CASSLSGATEAFF TGTGCCAGCAGTTTATCGGGAGCCACTGAAGCTTTCTTT
TRBJ1-1 TRBV19 NA once CASSSYRASNTEAFF TGTGCCAGTAGTAGCTACAGGGCCTCGAACACTGAAGCTTTCTTT
TRBJ1-5 TRBV5-6 NA few CASSFGQGSNQPQHF TGTGCCAGCAGCTTTGGGCAGGGAAGCAATCAGCCCCAGCATTTT
TRBJ2-7 TRBV3-1/TRBV3-2 TRBD2 once CASSQATSGGTEQYF TGTGCCAGCAGCCAAGCGACTAGCGGGGGGACCGAGCAGTACTTC
TRBJ1-2 TRBV11-2 NA NA CASSLAGDGGLYGYTF TGTGCCAGCAGCTTAGCTGGGGATGGAGGGCTATATGGCTACACCTTC
TRBJ1-5 TRBV23-1 NA NA CASSPVSSNQPQHF TGCGCCAGCAGTCCGGTATCTAGCAATCAGCCCCAGCATTTT
TRBJ1-3 TRBV14 TRBD1 NA CASAVGTAGNTIYF TGTGCCAGCGCCGTAGGGACAGCTGGAAACACCATATATTTT
TRBJ2-1 TRBV2 NA NA CASSDGLASVNEQFF TGTGCCAGCAGTGACGGGCTAGCGTCCGTCAATGAGCAGTTCTTC